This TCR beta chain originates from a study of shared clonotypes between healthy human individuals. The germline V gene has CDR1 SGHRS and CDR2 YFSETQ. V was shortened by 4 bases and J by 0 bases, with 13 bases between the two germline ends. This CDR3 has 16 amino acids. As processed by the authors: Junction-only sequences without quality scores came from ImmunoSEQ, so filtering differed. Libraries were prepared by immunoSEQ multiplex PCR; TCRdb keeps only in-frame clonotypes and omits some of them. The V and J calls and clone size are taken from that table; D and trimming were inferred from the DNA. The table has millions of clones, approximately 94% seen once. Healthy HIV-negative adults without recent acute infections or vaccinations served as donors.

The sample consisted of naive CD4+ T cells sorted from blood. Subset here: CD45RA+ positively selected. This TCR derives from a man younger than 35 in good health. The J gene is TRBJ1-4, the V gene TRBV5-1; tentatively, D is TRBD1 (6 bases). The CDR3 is CASSPTGSTTNEKLFF. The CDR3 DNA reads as TGCGCCAGCAGCCCTACAGGGAGTACAACTAATGAAAAACTGTTTTTT. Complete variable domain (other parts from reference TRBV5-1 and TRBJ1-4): KAGVTQTPRYLIKTRGQQVTLSCSPISGHRSVSWYQQTPGQGLQFLFEYFSETQRNKGNFPGRFSGRQFSNSRSEMNVSTLELGDSALYLCASSPTGSTTNEKLFFGSGTQLSVL.